The entry that follows covers one T cell receptor beta chain sequence. Original processing notes: Reference gene primer amplification gave nucleated cell count estimates. Generated by immunoSEQ multiplex PCR, the TCRdb table keeps only in-frame clones and is missing some. V, J and clone size are taken as reported in that table, and D and trimming were inferred from the DNA itself. Seen here are more than 85,000 clones, 75% to 85% observed once, and the top ten hold 7% to 9%. The data are from a study of blood T cell repertoires in COVID-19. The wider study: COVID-19 samples collected from the United States, Italy and Spain covered acute and convalescent phases. Sample material is recorded as cDNA or gDNA derived from T cells, B-cell-depleted T cells, or PBMCs.

The sequenced material came from peripheral blood. The sequence was obtained from an elderly woman with active or convalescent COVID-19.

The CDR3 coding sequence is TGTGCCAGCAGCTTGGCTGGGACAGGGCGAGGCTACACCTTC. Its protein is CASSLAGTGRGYTF. The V gene is TRBV5-4, the J gene TRBJ1-2; TRBD1 matches at 9 bases. The CDR3 loop spans 14 amino acids. After removal of 0 bases from V and 8 bases from J, the junction contained 5 bases not matched to a gene. Germline CDR1 SGHNT, CDR2 YYREEE (reference sequence).